The rows below give T cell receptor beta chains drawn from one sample of a study of CD8+CD57+ T cells in acquired aplastic anemia. TCRdb ran MiXCR on the reads and lists one entry per CDR3 protein. The sample lists hundreds of thousands of distinct CDR3 sequences, approximately 51% occurring once. Sequencing used sorted CD4+, CD8+, or CD8+CD57+ T cells (not recorded which) from PBMCs. These receptors all stem from a human donor with aplastic anemia. The CDR3 runs from the conserved cysteine through the conserved F or W. D genes are given only for firm matches. Clone sizes are given selectively: once, few, many, or a class where the clone is expanded.

V gene	clone size	J gene	D gene	CDR3 protein	CDR3 DNA
TRBV29-1	NA	TRBJ2-1	NA	CSVTEGYNEQFF	TGCAGCGTGACGGAGGGGTACAATGAGCAGTTCTTC
TRBV19	many	TRBJ1-5	TRBD1	CASSANLGTDYQPQHF	TGTGCCAGTAGTGCAAACCTCGGGACAGACTATCAGCCCCAGCATTTT
TRBV9	NA	TRBJ2-3	TRBD2	CASSPGLARSTDTQYF	TGTGCCAGCAGCCCCGGACTAGCGAGAAGCACAGATACGCAGTATTTT
TRBV20-1	once	TRBJ1-2	TRBD1	CSAGRGLDGYTF	TGCAGTGCTGGAAGGGGGCTTGACGGCTACACCTTC
TRBV7-6	NA	TRBJ2-7	NA	CASSSRMDSYEQYF	TGTGCCAGCAGTTCACGGATGGATTCCTACGAGCAGTACTTC
TRBV25-1	NA	TRBJ2-1	NA	CASSAQRVYNEQFF	TGTGCCAGCAGTGCCCAGCGGGTCTACAATGAGCAGTTCTTC
TRBV20-1	many	TRBJ2-5	TRBD1	CSASGTGTQETQYF	TGCAGTGCGAGCGGGACAGGGACTCAAGAGACCCAGTACTTC
TRBV7-9	NA	TRBJ1-2	NA	CASSLYGGGYGYTF	TGTGCCAGCAGCTTATACGGGGGCGGCTATGGCTACACCTTC
TRBV5-1	NA	TRBJ2-7	NA	CASSNGVDEQYF	TGCGCCAGCAGTAACGGGGTTGACGAGCAGTACTTC
TRBV6-4	many	TRBJ2-3	TRBD2	CASSPTSGGADTQYF	TGTGCCAGCAGTCCGACTAGCGGGGGAGCAGATACGCAGTATTTT
TRBV5-1	NA	TRBJ2-7	TRBD1	CASSVVRDRGPYEQYF	TGCGCCAGCAGCGTCGTCCGGGACAGGGGGCCTTACGAGCAGTACTTC
TRBV3-1	many	TRBJ2-5	NA	CASRPSYQETQYF	TGTGCCAGCAGGCCTAGCTACCAAGAGACCCAGTACTTC